These 20 T cell receptor beta chains were sequenced from one sample in a study of blood T cells in healthy people across ages. Next came a second PCR, run for about 6 to 12 cycles, which used a sample-barcoded 5' primer along with a J-beta primer mix. TCRdb analysed the 5' RACE reads with MiXCR anew, one entry per CDR3 protein. The repertoire consists of 980,000 or so distinct CDR3 sequences, with around 46% occurring once and the leading ten covering 13%. Sequencing used blood. The origin of the receptors is a man in his thirties or forties in good health.

The chain employs TRBV6-6 and TRBJ2-7, with D possibly TRBD2 on 5 matching bases. The ends were cut back, 4 bases at V and 4 bases at J, with 14 bases in the middle. The CDR3 spans 14 residues. The germline V gene has CDR1 MNHNY and CDR2 SVGAGI (reference sequence). CDR3 residues: CASSSDGEQYEQYF. The CDR3 region has the DNA TGTGCCAGCAGTTCGGACGGGGAACAGTACGAGCAGTACTTC.

CDR3 region: CASSQWIAGGSTDTQYF. The CDR3 region has the DNA TGCGCCAGCAGCCAATGGATAGCGGGGGGAAGCACAGATACGCAGTATTTT. This chain uses TRBV4-1 with TRBJ2-3, with 10 bases lining up with TRBD2. J lost 0 bases, V lost 2 bases, and 5 bases had no gene match. This CDR3 has 17 residues. In germline, CDR1 is MGHRA, CDR2 YSYEKL.

Only a few counts were recorded for this clonotype. V and J are TRBV27 and TRBJ1-2, with D unclear. The ends were cut back, 5 bases at V and 6 bases at J, with 13 bases in the middle. CDR3 size: 13 residues. Germline-derived CDR1 and CDR2 are MNHEY and SMNVEV (reference sequence). In nucleotides, the CDR3 is TGTGCCAGCAGTGTAGCAGGAAACGATGGCTACACCTTC. This gives the protein CASSVAGNDGYTF.

CDR3 coding DNA: TGTGCCAGCAGCAGGACTAGCGGGGGGGGTACCCAAGAGACCCAGTACTTC. Encoded protein: CASSRTSGGGTQETQYF. The genes are TRBV7-8 and TRBJ2-5, with 15 bases fitting TRBD2. CDR1 is SGHVS and CDR2 is FQNEAQ in the germline V gene. The CDR3 loop spans 17 amino acids. Germline trimming cut 5 bases from V and 1 base from J; bases unmatched to any gene: 5.

The chain employs TRBV5-1 and TRBJ2-3; TRBD2 might be the D (5 bases). The CDR3 runs to 16 residues. Germline CDR1 and CDR2: SGHRS and YFSETQ. The V gene lost 0 bases and the J gene lost 1 base, with 12 bases spanning the gap. In DNA form, the CDR3 reads TGCGCCAGCAGCTTGGGAGGGATTCCTCGCACAGATACGCAGTATTTT. Translated: CASSLGGIPRTDTQYF.

The chain couples TRBV4-3 to TRBJ1-2; D ambiguous. Trimming took off 0 bases at V and 8 bases at J, with 13 bases between the two ends. CDR3 size: 14 residues. CDR1 and CDR2 from the germline V gene are LGHNA and YSLEER. CDR3: CASSQDVGMGGYTF. The CDR3 DNA sequence: TGCGCCAGCAGCCAAGATGTGGGGATGGGGGGCTACACCTTC.

This chain uses TRBV28 with TRBJ2-1; no clear D gene. V lost 10 bases and J lost 0, with 13 bases in between. Germline loops: CDR1 MDHEN, CDR2 SYDVKM. The CDR3 is 14 amino acids. The CDR3 reads CATTPSSSYNEQFF. CDR3 nucleotide sequence: TGTGCCACCACTCCTTCGAGCTCCTACAATGAGCAGTTCTTC. The full variable domain, rest sourced from reference TRBV28 and TRBJ2-1, is DVKVTQSSRYLVKRTGEKVFLECVQDMDHENMFWYRQDPGLGLRLIYFSYDVKMKEKGDIPEGYSVSREKKERFSLILESASTNQTSMYLCATTPSSSYNEQFFGPGTRLTVL.

This clonotype was observed many times. This chain connects TRBV7-2 to TRBJ2-7; the D gene could be TRBD1 or TRBD2 (5 bases each). The CDR3 totals 15 residues. Trimming removed 0 bases at V and 2 bases at J, with 11 bases between. Germline V gene data show CDR1 as SGHTA and CDR2 as FQGNSA. CDR3 nucleotide sequence: TGTGCCAGCAGCTTAGCGGGGGACGACCCCTACGAGCAGTACTTC. Translating it yields CASSLAGDDPYEQYF.

Only a few counts were recorded for this clonotype. The V call is TRBV7-8, the J call TRBJ1-4; TRBD1 agrees at 7 bases. The trim removed 5 bases at V and 0 bases at J, leaving 12 bases unmatched. In germline, CDR1 is SGHVS, CDR2 FQNEAQ. The CDR3 is 18 amino acids. In DNA, the CDR3 is TGTGCCAGCAGCCTCCCGACCGGGACAGAGGCAACTAATGAAAAACTGTTTTTT. Protein product: CASSLPTGTEATNEKLFF.

Worth noting for this clonotype: Possible read error: a much larger clone is one base away. The J gene is TRBJ2-7, the V gene TRBV6-2 or TRBV6-3; D not certain. The CDR3 is 14 amino acids. With 6 bases removed from V and 10 bases from J, the gap between germline ends came to 22 bases. Germline CDR1 is MNHEY and CDR2 is SVGEGT. In DNA form, the CDR3 reads TGTGCCAGCAGGACCCGCGGCAGAATAACGGCCCAGTACTTC. It yields the protein CASRTRGRITAQYF.

This clonotype was detected only a few times. The J gene is TRBJ2-1, the V gene TRBV10-3, with 8 bases that match TRBD2. CDR1 is ENHRY and CDR2 is SYGVKD in the germline V gene. Trimming took 5 bases from V and 9 from J; bases not matched to a gene: 12. The CDR3 is 15 amino acids. The CDR3 protein is CAISRTSQTAAEQFF. The CDR3 bases are TGTGCCATCAGTCGGACTAGCCAAACCGCCGCTGAGCAGTTCTTC.

This clonotype showed up just a few times. The gene calls are TRBV20-1 and TRBJ1-5; D possibly corresponds to TRBD1 (5 bases). V dropped 2 bases and J dropped 0 bases, with 11 bases sitting between them. The CDR3 is 15 amino acids. The germline V gene has CDR1 DFQATT and CDR2 SNEGSKA (reference sequence). The CDR3 bases are TGCAGTGCTAGACCACCTACAGGTAGCAATCAGCCCCAGCATTTT. This codes for CSARPPTGSNQPQHF.

In this sample, this clonotype turned up a few times. The chain couples TRBV12-3 or TRBV12-4 to TRBJ2-3, with D perhaps TRBD2 (6 bases). Trimming removed 7 bases at V and 4 bases at J, with 15 bases between. The CDR3 is 14 amino acids. The CDR3 sequence: CASTGEVLADTQYF. The CDR3, as DNA: TGTGCCAGCACCGGGGAGGTTTTGGCAGATACGCAGTATTTT.

This clonotype was counted ten times or more. The chain has TRBV5-1 and TRBJ2-1, with 8 bases aligning to TRBD1. The CDR3 sequence is 15 residues long. The V gene's germline CDR1 is SGHRS and CDR2 YFSETQ. The V segment lost 4 bases and the J segment 2 bases; nucleotides outside the gene matches: 5. DNA of the CDR3: TGCGCCAGCAGCCAGGGGACAGGACCCTACAATGAGCAGTTCTTC. Its protein is CASSQGTGPYNEQFF.

This clonotype was counted many times. The V gene is TRBV29-1, the J gene TRBJ2-7; TRBD2 agrees at 11 bases. The CDR3 spans 13 residues. The germline V gene has CDR1 SQVTM and CDR2 ANQGSEA. V shed 4 bases and J 4 bases; nucleotides not matched to a gene: 3. The CDR3, as DNA: TGCAGCGTTGGTAGCGGGGGGGCTTACGAGCAGTACTTC. Translation gives CSVGSGGAYEQYF.

The J gene is TRBJ1-1, the V gene TRBV3-1, with 8 bases fitting TRBD1. The CDR3 is 15 amino acids. The J segment lost 0 bases and the V segment lost 5 bases, leaving 5 bases of the junction unmatched. Germline CDR1 reads LGHDT; CDR2 reads YNNKEL (reference sequence). In DNA form, the CDR3 reads TGTGCCAGCAGCTACAGGGGGACCTTGAACACTGAAGCTTTCTTT. This translates into CASSYRGTLNTEAFF.

The chain is built from TRBV10-3 and TRBJ2-3, with unresolved D. Germline V gene data show CDR1 as ENHRY and CDR2 as SYGVKD. The V and J ends lost 7 bases and 0 bases respectively, with 5 bases between them. The CDR3 has 12 amino acids. The CDR3 here is CAITGSTDTQYF. The CDR3 region has the DNA TGTGCCATCACTGGGAGCACAGATACGCAGTATTTT.

This clonotype was detected only once. The V and J genes are TRBV12-3 or TRBV12-4 and TRBJ2-7; 7 positions agree with TRBD1. The closer fit of TRBJ2-4 to the DNA end suggests the J call may be wrong. The CDR3 has 15 residues. CDR3 coding DNA: TGTGCCAGCAGTTTACCGACAGGGACAAAAAACATTCAGTACTTC. Amino acid sequence: CASSLPTGTKNIQYF.

Note on this clonotype: A read error may account for a junction end that differs from germline. The genes are TRBV7-7 and TRBJ1-2; weak D call: TRBD1 (6 bases). The CDR3 is made up of 15 amino acids. Germline V gene lookup returns CDR1 SSHAT and CDR2 FNYEAQ (reference sequence). The CDR3 region is CASNVAGQPNYGYTF. CDR3 nucleotides: TGTGCTAGCAACGTAGCCGGACAGCCTAACTATGGCTACACCTTC.

The chain links TRBV20-1 to TRBJ2-1, with TRBD1 matching 7 bases. Losses at the gene ends were 5 bases for V and 6 bases for J; bases not matched to a gene: 7. Germline V gene sequence: CDR1 DFQATT, CDR2 SNEGSKA (reference sequence). The CDR3 is made up of 13 amino acids. In nucleotides, the CDR3 is TGCAGTGCTGGGGGACAGTCAAGCAATGAGCAGTTCTTC. Protein sequence: CSAGGQSSNEQFF.